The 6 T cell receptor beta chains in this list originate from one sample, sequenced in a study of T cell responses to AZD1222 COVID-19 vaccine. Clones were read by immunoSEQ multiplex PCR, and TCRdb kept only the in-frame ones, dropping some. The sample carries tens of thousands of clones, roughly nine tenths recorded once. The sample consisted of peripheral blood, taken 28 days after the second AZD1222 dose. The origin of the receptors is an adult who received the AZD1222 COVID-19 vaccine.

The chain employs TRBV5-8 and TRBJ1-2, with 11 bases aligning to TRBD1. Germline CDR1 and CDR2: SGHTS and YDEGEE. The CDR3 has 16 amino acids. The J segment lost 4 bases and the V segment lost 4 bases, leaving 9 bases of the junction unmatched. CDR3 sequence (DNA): TGTGCCAGCAGCCGTACCGGGACAGGGGGTGGCTATGGCTACACCTTC. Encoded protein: CASSRTGTGGGYGYTF.

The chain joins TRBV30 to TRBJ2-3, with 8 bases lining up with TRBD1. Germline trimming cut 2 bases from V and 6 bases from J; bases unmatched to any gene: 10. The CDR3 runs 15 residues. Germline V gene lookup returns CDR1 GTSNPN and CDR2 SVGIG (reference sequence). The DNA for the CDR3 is TGTGCCTGGAGTATCGGACAGGGACCCATGGATACGCAGTATTTT. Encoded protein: CAWSIGQGPMDTQYF. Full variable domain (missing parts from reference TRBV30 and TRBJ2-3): SQTIHQWPATLVQPVGSPLSLECTVEGTSNPNLYWYRQAAGRGLQLLFYSVGIGQISSEVPQNLSASRPQDRQFILSSKKLLLSDSGFYLCAWSIGQGPMDTQYFGPGTRLTVL.

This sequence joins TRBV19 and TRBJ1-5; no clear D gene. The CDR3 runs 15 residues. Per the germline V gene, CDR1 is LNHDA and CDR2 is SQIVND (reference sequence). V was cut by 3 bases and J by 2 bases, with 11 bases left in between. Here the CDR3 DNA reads TGTGCCAGTAGTATCCTCTGGACGGGCAATCAGCCCCAGCATTTT. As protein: CASSILWTGNQPQHF.

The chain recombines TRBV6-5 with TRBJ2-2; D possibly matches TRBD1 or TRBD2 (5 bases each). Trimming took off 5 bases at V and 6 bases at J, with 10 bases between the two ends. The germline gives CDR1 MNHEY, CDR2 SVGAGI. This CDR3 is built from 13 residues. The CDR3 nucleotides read TGTGCCAGCAGTCCCCGGGGACCCGGGGAGCTGTTTTTT. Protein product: CASSPRGPGELFF.

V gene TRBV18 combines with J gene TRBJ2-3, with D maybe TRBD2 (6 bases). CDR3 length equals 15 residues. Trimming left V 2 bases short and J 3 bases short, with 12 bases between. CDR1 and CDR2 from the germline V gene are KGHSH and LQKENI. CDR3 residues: CASSPLVAGTDTQYF. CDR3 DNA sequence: TGTGCCAGCTCACCATTGGTGGCGGGGACAGATACGCAGTATTTT. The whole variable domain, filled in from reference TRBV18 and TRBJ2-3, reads NAGVMQNPRHLVRRRGQEARLRCSPMKGHSHVYWYRQLPEEGLKFMVYLQKENIIDESGMPKERFSAEFPKEGPSILRIQQVVRGDSAAYFCASSPLVAGTDTQYFGPGTRLTVL.

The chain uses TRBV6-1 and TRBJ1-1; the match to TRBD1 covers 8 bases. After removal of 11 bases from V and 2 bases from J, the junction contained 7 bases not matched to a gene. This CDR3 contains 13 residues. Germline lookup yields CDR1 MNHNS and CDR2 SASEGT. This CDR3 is CAGSDRGNTEAFF. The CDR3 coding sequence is TGTGCCGGGTCTGACAGGGGTAACACTGAAGCTTTCTTT.